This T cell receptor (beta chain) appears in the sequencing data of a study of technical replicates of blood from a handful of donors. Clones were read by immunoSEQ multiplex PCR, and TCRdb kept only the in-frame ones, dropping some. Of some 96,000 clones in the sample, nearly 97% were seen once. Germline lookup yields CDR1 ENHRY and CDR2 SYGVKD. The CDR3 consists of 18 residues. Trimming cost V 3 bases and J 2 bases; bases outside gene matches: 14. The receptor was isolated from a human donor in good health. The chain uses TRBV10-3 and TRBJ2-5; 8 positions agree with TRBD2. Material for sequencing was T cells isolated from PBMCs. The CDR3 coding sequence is TGTGCCATCAGTGACCCCGGAGTAGCTAGCGGGTCTCAAGAGACCCAGTACTTC. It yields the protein CAISDPGVASGSQETQYF.